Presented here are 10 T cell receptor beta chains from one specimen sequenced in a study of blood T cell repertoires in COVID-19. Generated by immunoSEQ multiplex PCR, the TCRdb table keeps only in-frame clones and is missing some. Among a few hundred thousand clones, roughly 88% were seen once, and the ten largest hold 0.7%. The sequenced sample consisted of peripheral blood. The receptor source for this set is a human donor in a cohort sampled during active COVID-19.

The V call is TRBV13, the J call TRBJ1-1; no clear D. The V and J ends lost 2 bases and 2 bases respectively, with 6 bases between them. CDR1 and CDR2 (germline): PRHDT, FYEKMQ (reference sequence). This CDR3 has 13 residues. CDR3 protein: CASSLPQNTEAFF. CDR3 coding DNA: TGTGCCAGCAGCTTACCACAAAACACTGAAGCTTTCTTT.

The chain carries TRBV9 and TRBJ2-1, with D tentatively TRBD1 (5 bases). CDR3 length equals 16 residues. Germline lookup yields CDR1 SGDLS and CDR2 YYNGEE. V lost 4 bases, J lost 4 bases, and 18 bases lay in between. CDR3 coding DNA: TGTGCCAGCAGCCCCTATGGGGCCTTATCGTACAATGAGCAGTTCTTC. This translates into CASSPYGALSYNEQFF.

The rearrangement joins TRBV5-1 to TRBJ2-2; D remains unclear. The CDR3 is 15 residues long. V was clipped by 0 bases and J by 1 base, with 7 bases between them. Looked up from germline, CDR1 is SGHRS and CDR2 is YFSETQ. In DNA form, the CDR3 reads TGCGCCAGCAGCTTGGCTTTAGTGAACACCGGGGAGCTGTTTTTT. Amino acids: CASSLALVNTGELFF.

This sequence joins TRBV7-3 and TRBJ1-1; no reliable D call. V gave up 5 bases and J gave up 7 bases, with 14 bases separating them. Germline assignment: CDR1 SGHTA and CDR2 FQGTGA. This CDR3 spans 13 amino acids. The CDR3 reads CASSLTLLSEAFF. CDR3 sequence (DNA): TGTGCCAGCAGCCTCACTCTCTTGAGTGAAGCTTTCTTT.

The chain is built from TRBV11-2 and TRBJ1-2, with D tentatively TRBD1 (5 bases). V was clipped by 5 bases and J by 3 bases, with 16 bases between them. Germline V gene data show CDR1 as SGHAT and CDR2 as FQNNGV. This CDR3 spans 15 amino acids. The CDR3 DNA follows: TGTGCCAGCAGCCGCACTGGCAGGGTGCACTATGGCTACACCTTC. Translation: CASSRTGRVHYGYTF.

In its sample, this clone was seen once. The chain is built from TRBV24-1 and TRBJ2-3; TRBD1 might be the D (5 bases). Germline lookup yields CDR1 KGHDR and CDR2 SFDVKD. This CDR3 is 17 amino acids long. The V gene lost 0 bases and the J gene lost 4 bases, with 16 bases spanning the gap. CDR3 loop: CATSDLRPRVAPDTQYF. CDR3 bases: TGTGCCACCAGTGATTTGCGTCCCAGGGTTGCCCCAGATACGCAGTATTTT.

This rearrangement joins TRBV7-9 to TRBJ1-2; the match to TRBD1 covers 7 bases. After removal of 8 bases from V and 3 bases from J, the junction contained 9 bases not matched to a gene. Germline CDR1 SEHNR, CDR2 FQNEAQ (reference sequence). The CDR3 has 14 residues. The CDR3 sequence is CASHHRGEDYGYTF. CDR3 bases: TGTGCCAGCCACCACAGGGGCGAAGACTATGGCTACACCTTC.

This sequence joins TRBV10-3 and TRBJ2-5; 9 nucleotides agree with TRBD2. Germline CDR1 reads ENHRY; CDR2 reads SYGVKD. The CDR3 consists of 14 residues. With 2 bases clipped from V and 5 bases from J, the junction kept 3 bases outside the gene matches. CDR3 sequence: CAISEAGGRETQYF. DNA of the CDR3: TGTGCCATCAGTGAGGCGGGGGGGAGGGAGACCCAGTACTTC.

Here the CDR3 DNA reads TGTGCCAGCAGCTTAGACAGGGGAACTACAAAGACCCAGTACTTC. Translating gives CASSLDRGTTKTQYF. V usage is TRBV7-2 and J usage is TRBJ2-5; 7 nucleotides match TRBD1. CDR1 and CDR2 (germline): SGHTA, FQGNSA. Trimming removed 1 base from V and 6 bases from J; junction bases left unmatched: 8. There are 15 residues in the CDR3.

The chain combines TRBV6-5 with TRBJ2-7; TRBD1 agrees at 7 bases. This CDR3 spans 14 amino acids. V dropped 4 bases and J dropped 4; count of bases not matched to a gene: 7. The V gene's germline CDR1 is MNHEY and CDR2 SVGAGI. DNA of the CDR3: TGTGCCAGCAGTTCATCGACAGGGCCTTACGAGCAGTACTTC. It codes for CASSSSTGPYEQYF.